This T cell receptor (beta chain) was identified during a study of T cell changes during pregnancy in multiple sclerosis. The assay was immunoSEQ multiplex PCR, and TCRdb's table has in-frame clones only and misses some. The sample lists approximately 70,000 clones, 75% to 95% occurring once. CDR1 and CDR2 from the germline V gene are LNHDA and SQIVND (reference sequence). Trimming removed 5 bases from V and 4 bases from J; junction bases left unmatched: 16. The CDR3 spans 18 residues. The gene calls are TRBV19 and TRBJ1-5; 8 nucleotides line up with TRBD1. The sample in question was CD4+ T cells from peripheral blood mononuclear cells, obtained before pregnancy. The TCR originated in a female donor with multiple sclerosis, enrolled in a pregnancy study. The CDR3, as DNA: TGTGCCAGTAGTCTAAGGGCCCCGACAGGGGCAAGGAATCAGCCCCAGCATTTT. Amino acid sequence: CASSLRAPTGARNQPQHF.